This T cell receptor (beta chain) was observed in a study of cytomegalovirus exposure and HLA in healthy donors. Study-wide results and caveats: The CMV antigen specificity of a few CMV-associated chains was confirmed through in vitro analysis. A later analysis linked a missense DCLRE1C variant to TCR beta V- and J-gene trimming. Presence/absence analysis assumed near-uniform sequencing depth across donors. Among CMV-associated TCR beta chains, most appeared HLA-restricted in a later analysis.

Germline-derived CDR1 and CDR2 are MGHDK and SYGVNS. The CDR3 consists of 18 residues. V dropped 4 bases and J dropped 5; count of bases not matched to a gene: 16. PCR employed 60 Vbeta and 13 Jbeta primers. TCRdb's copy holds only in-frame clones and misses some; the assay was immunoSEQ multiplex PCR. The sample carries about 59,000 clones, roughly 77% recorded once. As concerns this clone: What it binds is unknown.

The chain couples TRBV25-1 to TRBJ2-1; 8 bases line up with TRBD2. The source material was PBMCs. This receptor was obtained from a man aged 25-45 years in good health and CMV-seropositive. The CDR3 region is CASSGPAGRRGANNEQFF. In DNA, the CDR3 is TGTGCCAGCAGTGGTCCCGCCGGCCGGCGGGGGGCTAACAATGAGCAGTTCTTC. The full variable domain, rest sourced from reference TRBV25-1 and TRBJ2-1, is EADIYQTPRYLVIGTGKKITLECSQTMGHDKMYWYQQDPGMELHLIHYSYGVNSTEKGDLSSESTVSRIRTEHFPLTLESARPSHTSQYLCASSGPAGRRGANNEQFFGPGTRLTVL.